The 8 T cell receptor beta chains reported below all come from one sample, sequenced in a study of T-cell memory formation after mild COVID-19 (dated by TCRdb to the early 2020s). Library creation used 5' RACE. The sample was run on an Illumina NovaSeq 6000. The public sequencing data were trimmed at Q25 with fastp and processed into clonotypes with MiXCR by TCRdb, which kept only in-frame beta chains. Records with the same CDR3 protein are collapsed into one entry carrying the most frequent genes and DNA. A total of about 57,000 distinct CDR3 sequences appear in this sample, about 12% of them only once. The top ten constitute around a quarter of the sample. The specimen was PBMCs or a T cell subset sorted from them (not recorded which). The source is a man aged 18 to 35 who had mild COVID-19 (a few samples of this study predate the infection). The sample titles of this study are shuffled in the database, so cell type and time point are left out; the donor was told from shared clones.

This rearrangement joins TRBV24-1 to TRBJ1-2, with 7 bases that match TRBD1. CDR3 length equals 16 residues. The germline CDR1 and CDR2 sequences are KGHDR and SFDVKD. V shed 4 bases, J shed 2 bases, and the junction held 9 bases outside the gene matches. The CDR3: CATSESPGQANYGYTF. CDR3 coding DNA: TGTGCCACCAGTGAGTCCCCAGGACAGGCAAACTATGGCTACACCTTC.

The chain carries TRBV4-1 and TRBJ2-1; 9 nucleotides align to TRBD1. There are 15 residues in the CDR3. Trimming took 8 bases from V and 5 from J; bases not matched to a gene: 10. Germline V gene data show CDR1 as MGHRA and CDR2 as YSYEKL. CDR3 sequence: CASRSPGQGNNEQFF. As DNA, the CDR3 is TGCGCCAGCCGAAGTCCGGGACAGGGTAACAATGAGCAGTTCTTC.

This clonotype was seen repeatedly, ten times or more. The chain joins TRBV7-8 to TRBJ2-7, with D perhaps TRBD2 (5 bases). With 0 bases removed from V and 9 bases from J, the gap between germline ends came to 15 bases. This CDR3 has 14 residues. The germline CDR1 and CDR2 sequences are SGHVS and FQNEAQ. In DNA form, the CDR3 reads TGTGCCAGCAGCTTAGCGGACGGGGTAGGGAGGCAGTACGTC. This gives the protein CASSLADGVGRQYV.

This clonotype was observed at least ten times. V usage is TRBV9 and J usage is TRBJ2-5; perhaps D is TRBD1 or TRBD2 (5 bases each). Trimming pared 3 bases from V and 0 bases from J, leaving 18 bases between. Germline V gives CDR1 SGDLS, CDR2 YYNGEE. The CDR3 length is 17 residues. DNA of the CDR3: TGTGCCAGCAGCGCTAGTGTGGGACGACCGAACCAAGAGACCCAGTACTTC. It yields the protein CASSASVGRPNQETQYF.

The CDR3 DNA is TGTGCCAGCAGCTCCTTTTACTACGAGCAGTACTTC. Protein product: CASSSFYYEQYF. V and J are TRBV7-2 and TRBJ2-7; D uncertain. The CDR3 covers 12 residues. Germline CDR1 and CDR2: SGHTA and FQGNSA. V was trimmed by 4 bases and J by 3 bases, leaving 7 bases between them.

This clonotype has just a few counts. The chain recombines TRBV7-2 with TRBJ2-3, with 7 bases aligning to TRBD2. CDR1 and CDR2 (germline): SGHTA, FQGNSA. This CDR3 is built from 16 residues. J lost 1 base, V lost 0 bases, and 4 bases had no gene match. This CDR3 is CASSLASLAGTDTQYF. The CDR3 DNA follows: TGTGCCAGCAGCTTAGCATCCCTAGCGGGCACAGATACGCAGTATTTT.

Ten or more counts support this clonotype. The J gene is TRBJ2-6, the V gene TRBV4-3; D gene unclear. Germline-derived CDR1 and CDR2 are LGHNA and YSLEER. There are 16 residues in the CDR3. Trimming left V 0 bases short and J 0 bases short, with 6 bases between. CDR3 loop: CASSQESSSGANVLTF. DNA of the CDR3: TGCGCCAGCAGCCAAGAGAGTAGCTCTGGGGCCAACGTCCTGACTTTC.

The V call is TRBV6-2 or TRBV6-3, the J call TRBJ1-1; D unclear. The V and J ends lost 0 bases and 5 bases respectively, with 10 bases between them. CDR3 length: 14 amino acids. The germline V gene has CDR1 MNHEY and CDR2 SVGEGT. In nucleotides, the CDR3 is TGTGCCAGCAGTTACTCCCCGGGAGAGACTGAAGCTTTCTTT. This codes for CASSYSPGETEAFF.